The entry below describes one TCR beta chain. Which antigen it targets is not known. No much larger clonotype is one base removed from it; base qualities were not supplied. The protocol used for the library was the immunoSEQ multiplex PCR assay. For most patients, genomic DNA was isolated with the Qiagen DNeasy Blood and Tissue Kit and sent frozen to Adaptive Biotechnologies for TCR sequencing. High-throughput TCR-beta CDR3 sequencing of genomic DNA from most patients was performed by Adaptive Biotechnologies. As for how the authors treated the data: TCR sequencing data for around 19 patients were retrieved from Adaptive's ImmunoSEQ software; three other patients were processed with MiXCR and VDJtools. CD4 versus CD8 sorting errors were corrected by removing sequences found in both subsets at a frequency ratio below 5:1. CDR3 nucleotide sequences shared between donor and recipient were removed because the origin of such sequences could not be assigned. At least 2-fold expansion over unstimulated cells and a minimum CFSE-low frequency of 0.002% (template counts) or 0.001% (read counts) were required for clones to be classified as alloreactive. Clones detected in sequenced pre-transplant spleen, lymph node, or MLR CFSE-low populations of the donor or recipient were defined as mappable. The cumulative frequency of alloreactive clones was calculated as a percentage of all sequences, weighted by copy number. Here the immuneACCESS table is served through TCRdb, limited to in-frame sequences with V and J called. Missing clones are a known gap in these copies; in checked studies unresolved V genes cover under half, and the rest lacks a known reason. V and J calls and clone size are those listed in that table; D and trimming were worked out from the DNA. Across this sample there are 25,000 or so clones, with 82% seen only once. The ten largest clones represent roughly 0.7% of the sample.

V loses 2 bases, J loses 6 bases, and the germline ends lie 19 bases apart. CDR1 and CDR2 (SGHRS, YFSETQ) derive from the germline V gene. The CDR3 contains 16 residues, cysteine and phenylalanine counted. Here the CDR3 DNA is all that survives: 48 bases in frame from base 1. This entry comes from a study of graft-versus-host responses after intestinal transplantation (dated by TCRdb to the early 2020s). Background on the whole study: The transplants that recipients got were multivisceral, liver-intestinal, or isolated intestinal. Every recipient was given anti-thymocyte globulin induction, then maintenance tacrolimus and steroids for 3 to 4 years. After intestinal transplantation, graft-versus-host and host-versus-graft alloreactive T cell clones were followed in the graft, circulation and bone marrow using bulk TCR-beta CDR3 sequencing. Alloreactive clones were identified by sequencing pre-transplant mixed lymphocyte reaction products and comparing these products with unstimulated pre-transplant donor and recipient T cells. A cohort of some 24 intestinal transplant recipients, including one retransplant, was enrolled, and 3 patients lacking pretransplant specimens were excluded. A peak of at least 4% donor T cells among recipient peripheral blood mononuclear cells was the definition used for donor T cell macrochimerism. Rather than being sequenced by the commercial service, samples from a few later patients were sequenced in-house on an Illumina MiSeq and processed with MiXCR.

What the research found in general, with its limitations: GvH clones turned up in recipient bone marrow, with some appearing earlier in ileal mucosa or blood, a pattern consistent with an intestinal mucosal origin. Early after transplant, peak levels of circulating GvH clones were found to be associated with declines in HvG clones. In patients with donor T cell macrochimerism, the allografts had high GvH to HvG T cell clonal ratios. The relatively low number and heterogeneity of intestinal transplant patients limited the conclusions.

The time point label corresponds to: cells obtained before transplantation from donor or recipient. CD3+CD4+ and CD3+CD8+ populations were FACS-sorted from unstimulated pre-transplant donor and recipient cells taken from spleen or lymph nodes. The sequencing here drew on unstimulated CD4+ T cells sorted from spleen or lymph node cells, taken before intestinal transplant. This TCR derives from a human donor who received an intestinal transplant. The chain uses TRBV5-1 and TRBJ2-3; the D gene is unclear. Here is the DNA: TGCGCCAGCAGCTTAAAACCGGCACCGATTGCGGATACGCAGTATTTT. Translation gives CASSLKPAPIADTQYF.